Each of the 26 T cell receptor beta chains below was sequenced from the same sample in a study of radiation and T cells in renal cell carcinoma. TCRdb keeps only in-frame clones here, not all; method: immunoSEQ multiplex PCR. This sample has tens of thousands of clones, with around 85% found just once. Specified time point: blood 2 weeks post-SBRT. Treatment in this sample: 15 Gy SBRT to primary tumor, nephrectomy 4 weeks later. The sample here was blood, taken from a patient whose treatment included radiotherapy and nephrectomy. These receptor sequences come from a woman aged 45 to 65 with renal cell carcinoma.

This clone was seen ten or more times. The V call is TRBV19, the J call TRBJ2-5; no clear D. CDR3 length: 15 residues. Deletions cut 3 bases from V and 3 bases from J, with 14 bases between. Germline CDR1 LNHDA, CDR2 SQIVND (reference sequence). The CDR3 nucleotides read TGTGCCAGTAGTATTGCTAGAAAGGGAAAAGAGACCCAGTACTTC. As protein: CASSIARKGKETQYF.

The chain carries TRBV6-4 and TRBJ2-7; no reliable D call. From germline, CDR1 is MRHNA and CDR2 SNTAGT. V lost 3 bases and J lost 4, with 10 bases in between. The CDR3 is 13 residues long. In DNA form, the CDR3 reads TGTGCCAGCAGTGATCCCCCCCGGTACGAGCAGTACTTC. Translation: CASSDPPRYEQYF.

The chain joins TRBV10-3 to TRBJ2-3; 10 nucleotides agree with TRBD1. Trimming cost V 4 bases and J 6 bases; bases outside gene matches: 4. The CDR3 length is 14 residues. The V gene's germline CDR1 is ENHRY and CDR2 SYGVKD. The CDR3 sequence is CAISGTGGLDTQYF. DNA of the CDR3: TGTGCCATCAGTGGGACAGGGGGATTGGATACGCAGTATTTT.

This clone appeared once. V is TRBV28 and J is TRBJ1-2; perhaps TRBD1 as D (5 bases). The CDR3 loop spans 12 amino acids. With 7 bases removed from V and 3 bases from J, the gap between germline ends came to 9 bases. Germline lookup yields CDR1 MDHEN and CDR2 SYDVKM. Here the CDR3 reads CASTTGHYGYTF. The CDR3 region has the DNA TGTGCCAGCACCACAGGACACTATGGCTACACCTTC.

The CDR3 nucleotides are TGTGCCAGCAGCCCCGGGACAGGGCCTCGAAACACCATATATTTT. Amino acids: CASSPGTGPRNTIYF. The rearrangement links TRBV7-8 to TRBJ1-3; TRBD1 agrees at 9 bases. The CDR3 consists of 15 residues. From germline, CDR1 is SGHVS and CDR2 FQNEAQ. V shed 5 bases, J shed 5 bases, and the junction held 7 bases outside the gene matches.

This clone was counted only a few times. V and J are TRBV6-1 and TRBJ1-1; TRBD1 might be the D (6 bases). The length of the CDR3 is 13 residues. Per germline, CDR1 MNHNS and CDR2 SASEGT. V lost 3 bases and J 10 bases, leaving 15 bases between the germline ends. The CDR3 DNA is TGTGCCAGCAGTGATATGGACAGCAGTGGAGCTTTCTTT. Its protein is CASSDMDSSGAFF.

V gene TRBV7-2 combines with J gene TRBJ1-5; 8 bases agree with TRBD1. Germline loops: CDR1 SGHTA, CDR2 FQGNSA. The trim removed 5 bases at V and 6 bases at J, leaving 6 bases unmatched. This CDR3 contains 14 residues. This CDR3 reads CASSDRGAGQPQHF. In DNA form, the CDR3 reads TGTGCCAGCAGCGACAGGGGTGCAGGTCAGCCCCAGCATTTT.

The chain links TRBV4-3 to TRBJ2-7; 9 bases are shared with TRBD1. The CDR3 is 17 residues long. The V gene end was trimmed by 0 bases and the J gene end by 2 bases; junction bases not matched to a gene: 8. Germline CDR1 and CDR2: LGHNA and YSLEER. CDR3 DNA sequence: TGCGCCAGCAGCCAAGATATCGGATACAGGGGGCCCTACGAGCAGTACTTC. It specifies CASSQDIGYRGPYEQYF.

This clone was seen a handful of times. The DNA for the CDR3 is TGTGCCTGGAGTAAAACAGGAGGCGACTATGGCTACACCTTC. It codes for CAWSKTGGDYGYTF. The V and J genes are TRBV30 and TRBJ1-2; maybe TRBD1 (5 bases). Germline CDR1 is GTSNPN and CDR2 is SVGIG (reference sequence). CDR3 length: 14 residues. Trimming left V 2 bases short and J 3 bases short, with 13 bases between.

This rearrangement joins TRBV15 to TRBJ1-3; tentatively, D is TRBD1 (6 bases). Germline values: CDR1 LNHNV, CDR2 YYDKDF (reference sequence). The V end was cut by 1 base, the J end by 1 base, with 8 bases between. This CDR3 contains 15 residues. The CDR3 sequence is CATSRATGSGNTIYF. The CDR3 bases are TGTGCCACCAGCAGAGCGACAGGTTCTGGAAACACCATATATTTT.

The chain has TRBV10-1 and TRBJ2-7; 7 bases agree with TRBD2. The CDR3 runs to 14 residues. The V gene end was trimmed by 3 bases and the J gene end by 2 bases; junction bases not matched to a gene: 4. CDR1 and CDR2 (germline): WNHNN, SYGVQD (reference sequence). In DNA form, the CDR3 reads TGCGCCAGCAGTGAAGCGGGATCCACCTACGAGCAGTACTTC. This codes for CASSEAGSTYEQYF.

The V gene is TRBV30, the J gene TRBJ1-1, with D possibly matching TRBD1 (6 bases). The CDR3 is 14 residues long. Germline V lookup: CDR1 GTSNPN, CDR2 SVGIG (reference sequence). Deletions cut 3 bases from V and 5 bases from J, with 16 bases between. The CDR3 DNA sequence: TGTGCCTGGAGCCCCCGGGGGGGGCGGACTGAAGCTTTCTTT. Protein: CAWSPRGGRTEAFF. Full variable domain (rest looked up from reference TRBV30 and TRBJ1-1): SQTIHQWPATLVQPVGSPLSLECTVEGTSNPNLYWYRQAAGRGLQLLFYSVGIGQISSEVPQNLSASRPQDRQFILSSKKLLLSDSGFYLCAWSPRGGRTEAFFGQGTRLTVV.

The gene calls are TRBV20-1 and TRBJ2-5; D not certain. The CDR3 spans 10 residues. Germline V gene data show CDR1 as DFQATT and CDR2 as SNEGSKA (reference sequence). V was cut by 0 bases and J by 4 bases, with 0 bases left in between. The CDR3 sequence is CSAREETQYF. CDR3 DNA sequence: TGCAGTGCTAGAGAAGAGACCCAGTACTTC.

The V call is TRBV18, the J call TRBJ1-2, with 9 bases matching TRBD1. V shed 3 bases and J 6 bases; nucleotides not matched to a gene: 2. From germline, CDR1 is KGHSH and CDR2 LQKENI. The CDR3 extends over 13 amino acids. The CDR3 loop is CASSPGTGNGYTF. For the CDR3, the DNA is TGTGCCAGCTCACCCGGGACAGGGAATGGCTACACCTTC.

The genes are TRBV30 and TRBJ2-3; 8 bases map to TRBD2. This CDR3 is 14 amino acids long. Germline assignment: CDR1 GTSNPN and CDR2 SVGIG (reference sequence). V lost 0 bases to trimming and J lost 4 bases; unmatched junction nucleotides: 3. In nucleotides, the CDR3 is TGTGCCTGGAGTGTACTCGGGGGGGCAGATACGCAGTATTTT. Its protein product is CAWSVLGGADTQYF.

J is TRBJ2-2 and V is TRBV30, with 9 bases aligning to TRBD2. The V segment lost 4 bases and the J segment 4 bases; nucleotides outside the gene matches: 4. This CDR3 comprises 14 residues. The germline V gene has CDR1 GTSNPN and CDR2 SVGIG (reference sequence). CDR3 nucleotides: TGTGCCTGGATCGGCGGGGGGGGCACCGGGGAGCTGTTTTTT. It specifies CAWIGGGGTGELFF.

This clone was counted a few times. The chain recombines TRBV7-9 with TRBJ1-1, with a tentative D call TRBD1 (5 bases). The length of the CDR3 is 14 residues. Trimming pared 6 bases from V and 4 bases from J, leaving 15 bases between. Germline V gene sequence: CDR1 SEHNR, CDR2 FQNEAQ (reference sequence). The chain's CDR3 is CASRDYRGGTEAFF. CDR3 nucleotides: TGTGCCAGCAGGGATTATAGGGGAGGCACTGAAGCTTTCTTT.

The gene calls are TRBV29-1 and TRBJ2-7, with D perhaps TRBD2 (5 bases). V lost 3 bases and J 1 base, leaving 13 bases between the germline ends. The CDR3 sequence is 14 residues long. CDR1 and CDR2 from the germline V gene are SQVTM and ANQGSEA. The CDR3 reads CSVEAGVGSYEQYF. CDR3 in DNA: TGCAGCGTTGAGGCGGGCGTGGGGTCCTACGAGCAGTACTTC.

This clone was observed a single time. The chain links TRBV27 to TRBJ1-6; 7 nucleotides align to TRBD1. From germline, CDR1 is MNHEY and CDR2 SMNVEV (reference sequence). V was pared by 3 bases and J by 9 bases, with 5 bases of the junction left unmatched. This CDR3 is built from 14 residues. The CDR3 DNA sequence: TGTGCCAGCAGTTTCGGGACAGTATTTTCACCCCTCCACTTT. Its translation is CASSFGTVFSPLHF.

The CDR3 reads CASSRRSQGPQETQYF. CDR3 DNA: TGTGCCAGCAGCCGTAGGTCTCAGGGCCCCCAAGAGACCCAGTACTTC. The chain carries TRBV9 and TRBJ2-5, with D perhaps TRBD1 (5 bases). CDR3 length: 16 residues. Germline V gene sequence: CDR1 SGDLS, CDR2 YYNGEE. Trimming pared 4 bases from V and 1 base from J, leaving 17 bases between.

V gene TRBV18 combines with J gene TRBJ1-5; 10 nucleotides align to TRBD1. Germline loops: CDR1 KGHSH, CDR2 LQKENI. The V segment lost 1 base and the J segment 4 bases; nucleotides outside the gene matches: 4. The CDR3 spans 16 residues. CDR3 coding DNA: TGTGCCAGCTCACCACGGACAGGGGGTTTGAATCAGCCCCAGCATTTT. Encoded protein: CASSPRTGGLNQPQHF.

CDR3 protein: CASSLDRDTEAFF. DNA for the CDR3: TGCGCCAGCAGCTTAGACAGGGACACTGAAGCTTTCTTT. The V and J genes are TRBV5-1 and TRBJ1-1, with 7 bases that match TRBD1. The CDR3 runs to 13 residues. Trimming at V came to 2 bases and at J to 3 bases, leaving 1 base not matched to a gene. Germline-derived CDR1 and CDR2 are SGHRS and YFSETQ.

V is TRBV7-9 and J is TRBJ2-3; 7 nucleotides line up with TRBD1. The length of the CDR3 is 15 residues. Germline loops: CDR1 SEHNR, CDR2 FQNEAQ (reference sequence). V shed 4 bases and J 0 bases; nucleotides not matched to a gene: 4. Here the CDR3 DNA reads TGTGCCAGCAGCTCCAGGACAGGCAGCACAGATACGCAGTATTTT. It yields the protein CASSSRTGSTDTQYF.

CDR3 coding DNA: TGTGCCAGCAGCTTAGTGTCGTTCGGCTACGAGCAGTACTTC. Protein product: CASSLVSFGYEQYF. The chain is built from TRBV11-1 and TRBJ2-7; D not certain. V was clipped by 1 base and J by 3 bases, with 10 bases between them. This CDR3 contains 14 residues. From germline, CDR1 is SGHAT and CDR2 FQDESV (reference sequence).

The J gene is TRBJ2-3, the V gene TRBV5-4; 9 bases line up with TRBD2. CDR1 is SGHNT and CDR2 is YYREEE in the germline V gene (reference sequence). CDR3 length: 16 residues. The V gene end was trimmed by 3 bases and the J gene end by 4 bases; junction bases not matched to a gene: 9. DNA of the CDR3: TGTGCCAGCAGCTCAGTAGCGGGAGAAGGGTCAGATACGCAGTATTTT. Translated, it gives CASSSVAGEGSDTQYF.

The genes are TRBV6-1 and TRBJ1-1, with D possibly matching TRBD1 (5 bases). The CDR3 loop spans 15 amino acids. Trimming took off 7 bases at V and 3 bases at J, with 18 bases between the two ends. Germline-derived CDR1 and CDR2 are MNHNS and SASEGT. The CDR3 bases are TGTGCCAGCACCGACTTTCCAGGGCAGGACACTGAAGCTTTCTTT. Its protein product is CASTDFPGQDTEAFF.